This T cell receptor (beta chain) was found in a study of T cell repertoires in cytomegalovirus infection. Notes on this clonotype: Its cognate antigen is unknown.

TCRdb redid the calling of the reads with MiXCR, one entry per CDR3 protein. This table has 640,000 or so distinct CDR3 sequences, around a third appearing once. Trimming pared 2 bases from V and 2 bases from J, leaving 13 bases between. Germline loops: CDR1 SGHKS, CDR2 YYEKEE (reference sequence). This CDR3 region has 15 residues. The source of this sequence is a human donor in good health (CMV status not recorded). Some clones in this sample may be carry-over from other donors' samples. The chain links TRBV5-5 to TRBJ2-5; no clear D gene. The specimen comprised cultured PBMCs, sampled from culture after CMV antigen stimulation. Here the CDR3 reads CASSFAVFAQETQYF. In nucleotides, the CDR3 is TGTGCCAGCAGCTTTGCTGTATTTGCTCAAGAGACCCAGTACTTC. Complete variable domain (other parts from reference TRBV5-5 and TRBJ2-5): DAGVTQSPTHLIKTRGQQVTLRCSPISGHKSVSWYQQVLGQGPQFIFQYYEKEERGRGNFPDRFSARQFPNYSSELNVNALLLGDSALYLCASSFAVFAQETQYFGPGTRLLVL.